This TCR beta chain was sequenced during a study of blood T cells in healthy people across ages. General study points: The study regarded diversity estimates from one million T cells as underestimates. Diversity of TCR beta correlated strongly with naive T cell percentage.

Healthy Caucasian individuals from Russia aged about 6 to 100 were enrolled as donors. Primers used in a second PCR of roughly 7 to 12 cycles were a sample-barcoded 5' primer and a J-beta primer mix. Tags on each cDNA molecule came from a template-switch adaptor with 12 random nucleotides. TCRdb passed the 5' RACE reads through MiXCR, listing each CDR3 protein once. This sample yields 650,000 to 1,000,000 distinct CDR3 sequences, of which 35% to 40% are seen a single time; over 10% belongs to the top ten. This clonotype was observed a handful of times. What it binds is unknown. With 5 bases clipped from V and 6 bases from J, the junction kept 5 bases outside the gene matches. CDR3 length: 13 amino acids.

The source material was blood. The J gene is TRBJ2-7, the V gene TRBV12-3 or TRBV12-4; 9 nucleotides match TRBD1. The origin of this receptor is a man in his late teens or twenties in good health. The CDR3 here is CASSPGTGREQYF. The CDR3, as DNA: TGTGCCAGCAGTCCCGGGACAGGGCGCGAGCAGTACTTC.